This T cell receptor (beta chain) was recovered during a study of blood T cell repertoires in COVID-19. Study-level background: PBMCs, B-cell-depleted T cells, or T cells provided the cDNA or gDNA that made up the material.

Clones were read by immunoSEQ multiplex PCR, and TCRdb kept only the in-frame ones, dropping some. The sample shows approximately 240,000 clones, roughly 80% of them seen only once. V lost 5 bases, J lost 5 bases, and 7 bases stayed unmatched. CDR1 and CDR2 from the germline V gene are SGHVS and FQNEAQ. The CDR3 runs to 14 residues. Sequenced sample: peripheral blood. The chain carries TRBV7-8 and TRBJ1-1; the match to TRBD1 covers 8 bases. This receptor was identified in a woman aged 40-49 years with active or convalescent COVID-19. The CDR3 bases are TGTGCCAGCAGCGACGACAGGGGTGTGACTGAAGCTTTCTTT. The encoded protein is CASSDDRGVTEAFF.